This T cell receptor (beta chain) was recorded in a study of blood T cell repertoires in COVID-19. This clone was seen a few times. Clones were sequenced by immunoSEQ multiplex PCR, and TCRdb holds only the in-frame ones, with some missing. In the table there are about 120,000 clones, 82% of which are singletons. The CDR3 contains 14 residues. V gave up 0 bases and J gave up 9 bases, with 9 bases separating them. Germline CDR1 reads SGHTA; CDR2 reads FQGNSA. Sequencing was performed on peripheral blood. This sequence originates from a woman aged 70-85 years with acute or convalescent COVID-19. The chain carries TRBV7-2 and TRBJ1-6; possibly TRBD1 for D (6 bases). CDR3 nucleotide sequence: TGTGCCAGCAGCTTAGCCCAGGGGCGTTCACCCCTCCACTTT. Translated, it gives CASSLAQGRSPLHF.